This entry is about one T cell receptor beta chain. Antigen: not known. Profiling relied on immunoSEQ multiplex PCR, and the TCRdb table lists in-frame clones only, not all of them. The sample includes about 34,000 clones, roughly four fifths of them seen just once. This specimen belongs to a study of OX40 agonist ivuxolimab in advanced cancers. Looking at the study overall: Participants, approximately 81% male, averaged about 56 years of age, ranging from about 23 to 90. Findings of the study overall: Expanded clones were, on average, more numerous in CD8+ T cells than in CD4+.

V was cut by 6 bases and J by 0 bases, with 18 bases left in between. CDR1 and CDR2 from the germline V gene are MDHEN and SYDVKM. The CDR3 runs 17 residues. The chain joins TRBV28 to TRBJ1-5; a possible D gene is TRBD1 (6 bases). The starting material was CD4+ or CD8+ T cells sorted from blood, obtained in a trial of the OX40 agonist ivuxolimab. This TCR was sampled from an adult with an advanced solid tumor such as melanoma, head and neck, liver or kidney cancer. CDR3 sequence: CASREGSGALSNQPQHF. Written as DNA, the CDR3 is TGTGCCAGCAGGGAGGGATCAGGGGCCCTTAGCAATCAGCCCCAGCATTTT.